The 14 T cell receptor beta chains listed next were all sequenced from one sample in a study of blood T cell repertoires in COVID-19. Method: immunoSEQ multiplex PCR; TCRdb's copy keeps in-frame clones and lacks some. This sample has about 140,000 clones, with about 88% found just once. Sequencing input: peripheral blood. All receptors derive from a man between 50 and 59 years old with active or convalescent COVID-19.

The chain uses TRBV30 and TRBJ1-1; the D gene is possibly TRBD1 (5 bases). The CDR3 loop spans 13 amino acids. Looked up from germline, CDR1 is GTSNPN and CDR2 is SVGIG (reference sequence). Between the trimmed V and J ends, which lost 0 bases and 3 bases, there was a span of 8 bases. The CDR3 is CAWSVRRDTEAFF. CDR3 in DNA: TGTGCCTGGAGTGTACGCAGGGACACTGAAGCTTTCTTT.

This sequence joins TRBV29-1 and TRBJ2-3, with 9 bases matching TRBD2. The trim removed 3 bases at V and 1 base at J, leaving 2 bases unmatched. CDR3 length equals 14 residues. The germline gives CDR1 SQVTM, CDR2 ANQGSEA. The CDR3 loop is CSVEAGGGTDTQYF. The CDR3 DNA is TGCAGCGTTGAGGCGGGGGGGGGCACAGATACGCAGTATTTT.

This chain links TRBV19 with TRBJ1-1; 7 bases fit TRBD1. The CDR3 consists of 14 residues. Trimming at V came to 3 bases and at J to 6 bases, leaving 7 bases not matched to a gene. The germline V gene has CDR1 LNHDA and CDR2 SQIVND (reference sequence). CDR3 residues: CASSIIGGGSEAFF. CDR3 bases: TGTGCCAGTAGTATTATAGGGGGCGGATCTGAAGCTTTCTTT.

The chain combines TRBV2 with TRBJ2-1, with D perhaps TRBD2 (5 bases). The CDR3 totals 13 residues. CDR1 and CDR2 (germline): SNHLY, FYNNEI. The germline V and J ends were trimmed by 6 bases and 8 bases, with 14 bases remaining between them. The CDR3 nucleotides read TGTGCCAGCAGCCGGGATAGGGCGGATGAGCAGTTCTTC. As protein: CASSRDRADEQFF.

The V gene is TRBV5-1, the J gene TRBJ2-1; TRBD1 matches at 8 bases. Germline V lookup: CDR1 SGHRS, CDR2 YFSETQ. V dropped 4 bases and J dropped 1; count of bases not matched to a gene: 4. The CDR3 covers 15 residues. This chain's CDR3 is CASSKGQGSYNEQFF. The CDR3, as DNA: TGCGCCAGCAGCAAAGGACAGGGATCCTACAATGAGCAGTTCTTC.

This rearrangement joins TRBV7-9 to TRBJ2-7; D call uncertain. Germline lookup yields CDR1 SEHNR and CDR2 FQNEAQ (reference sequence). The CDR3 runs to 13 residues. The germline V and J ends were trimmed by 3 bases and 5 bases, with 11 bases remaining between them. The DNA for the CDR3 is TGTGCCAGCAGCTTGGTCTCCTCGGACGAGCAGTACTTC. Protein product: CASSLVSSDEQYF.

In its sample, this clone was seen once. The chain has TRBV6-1 and TRBJ2-5; weak D call: TRBD2 (6 bases). Trimming stripped 10 bases from V and 2 bases from J, with 17 bases between. In germline, CDR1 is MNHNS, CDR2 SASEGT. CDR3 length equals 14 residues. CDR3 in DNA: TGTGCCACCCAGTCCCGCGCGGGGCAAGAGACCCAGTACTTC. Its protein product is CATQSRAGQETQYF.

This rearrangement joins TRBV27 to TRBJ2-7, with 10 bases fitting TRBD1. The ends lost 4 bases at V and 6 bases at J; junction bases unmatched: 9. CDR3 size: 15 residues. Germline V lookup: CDR1 MNHEY, CDR2 SMNVEV (reference sequence). The CDR3 loop is CASSYTGTGVGEQYF. The CDR3, as DNA: TGTGCCAGCAGTTACACCGGGACAGGGGTCGGCGAGCAGTACTTC.

The chain recombines TRBV6-1 with TRBJ2-7; possibly TRBD2 for D (7 bases). The CDR3 sequence is 17 residues long. V lost 0 bases and J lost 2, with 17 bases in between. Germline V gene sequence: CDR1 MNHNS, CDR2 SASEGT. The CDR3 bases are TGTGCCAGCAGTGAAGCGGGCGGGGGCCGTCTCACCTACGAGCAGTACTTC. Translating it yields CASSEAGGGRLTYEQYF.

This clone has just one count. The chain employs TRBV6-2 or TRBV6-3 and TRBJ1-5; weak D call: TRBD1 (5 bases). CDR3 length: 14 amino acids. The V gene's germline CDR1 is MNHEY and CDR2 SVGEGT. Trimming took off 2 bases at V and 4 bases at J, with 9 bases between the two ends. Here the CDR3 DNA reads TGTGCCAGCAGTTACATCGGGGGTAATCAGCCCCAGCATTTT. Encoded protein: CASSYIGGNQPQHF.

This clone was counted only a few times. The CDR3 DNA follows: TGTGCCAGCTCTTCCGACAGACCCGAAAAACTGTTTTTT. Protein: CASSSDRPEKLFF. The rearrangement uses TRBV18 and TRBJ1-4; weak D call: TRBD1 (5 bases). Germline CDR1 and CDR2: KGHSH and LQKENI. V dropped 6 bases and J dropped 8 bases, with 13 bases sitting between them. CDR3 length: 13 residues.

This chain uses TRBV4-1 with TRBJ2-1; 7 bases align to TRBD1. CDR3 size: 15 residues. Germline V gene data show CDR1 as MGHRA and CDR2 as YSYEKL. V was clipped by 4 bases and J by 6 bases; unmatched bases: 9. The CDR3 DNA is TGCGCCAGCAGCCTAGGGGGCAGGGGGATCAATGAGCAGTTCTTC. The encoded protein is CASSLGGRGINEQFF.

This chain connects TRBV6-5 to TRBJ1-4; a possible D gene is TRBD1 (5 bases). V lost 5 bases and J lost 7, with 11 bases in between. The CDR3 runs 13 residues. Looked up from germline, CDR1 is MNHEY and CDR2 is SVGAGI. The CDR3 nucleotides are TGTGCCAGCAGTCCAGGGTATCTTGAAAAACTGTTTTTT. Its translation is CASSPGYLEKLFF.

The chain joins TRBV6-2 or TRBV6-3 to TRBJ2-7; D perhaps matches TRBD1 (6 bases). This CDR3 spans 14 amino acids. Germline V gives CDR1 MNHEY, CDR2 SVGEGT. Trimming left V 2 bases short and J 2 bases short, with 10 bases between. CDR3 loop: CASSYGQPAYEQYF. CDR3 sequence (DNA): TGTGCCAGCAGTTACGGACAGCCAGCCTACGAGCAGTACTTC.